This T cell receptor (beta chain) comes out of a study of shared clonotypes between healthy human individuals. Study-level results: It was the few donors that limited the genetic and exposure-history diversity represented. Inspection by rarefaction showed sorted-subset sequencing to be incomplete despite large depth. Researchers sampled only blood; tissue repertoires likely differ.

A remark on this clone: What it binds is unknown.

A CD45RA+ naive subset and a CD45RA-negative memory subset were split from CD4+ cells. Repertoires were generated with immunoSEQ multiplex PCR, while TCRdb's copy carries only in-frame clones and drops some. Of about 2.4 million clones in the sample, approximately 94% were seen once. This TCR was recovered from a man younger than 35 in good health. Some clones in this sample may be carry-over from other donors' samples. Material: naive CD4+ T cells from PBMCs. Subset indicated: CD45RA+ positively selected.

The CDR3 protein is CASSLSRAIGETQYF. For the CDR3, the DNA is TGTGCCAGCAGCTTGTCCCGCGCGATCGGGGAGACCCAGTACTTC. The chain is built from TRBV5-4 and TRBJ2-5, with D unclear. This CDR3 spans 15 amino acids. Germline loops: CDR1 SGHNT, CDR2 YYREEE (reference sequence). With 1 base removed from V and 5 bases from J, the gap between germline ends came to 15 bases.